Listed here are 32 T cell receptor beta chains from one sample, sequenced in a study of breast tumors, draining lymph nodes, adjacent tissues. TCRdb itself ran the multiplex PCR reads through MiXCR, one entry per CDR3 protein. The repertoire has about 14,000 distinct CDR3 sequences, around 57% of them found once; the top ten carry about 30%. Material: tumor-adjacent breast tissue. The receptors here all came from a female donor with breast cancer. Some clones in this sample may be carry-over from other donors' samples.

The CDR3 loop is CASSYSVKAGHLQETQYF. CDR3 sequence (DNA): TGTGCCAGCAGTTACTCGGTCAAGGCGGGACACCTCCAAGAGACCCAGTACTTC. This chain connects TRBV6-6 to TRBJ2-5; D might be TRBD1 or TRBD2, each matching 6 bases. The CDR3 is made up of 18 amino acids. The germline V gene encodes CDR1 MNHNY and CDR2 SVGAGI (reference sequence). V lost 0 bases and J lost 1, with 18 bases in between.

The CDR3 spells CALLGWGAVAEAFF. The CDR3 DNA sequence: TGTGCCCTTCTGGGATGGGGGGCTGTGGCTGAAGCTTTCTTT. The chain uses TRBV6-1 and TRBJ1-1; perhaps TRBD1 as D (6 bases). The CDR3 has 14 residues. Germline CDR1 and CDR2: MNHNS and SASEGT. V lost 11 bases, J lost 6 bases, and 22 bases lay in between.

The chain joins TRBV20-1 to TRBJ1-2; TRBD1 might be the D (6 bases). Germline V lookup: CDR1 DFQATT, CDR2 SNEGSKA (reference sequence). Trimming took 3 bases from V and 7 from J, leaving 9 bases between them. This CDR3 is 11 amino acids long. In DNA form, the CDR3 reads TGCAGTGCTAGCACAGGGTTTGGCTACACCTTC. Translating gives CSASTGFGYTF.

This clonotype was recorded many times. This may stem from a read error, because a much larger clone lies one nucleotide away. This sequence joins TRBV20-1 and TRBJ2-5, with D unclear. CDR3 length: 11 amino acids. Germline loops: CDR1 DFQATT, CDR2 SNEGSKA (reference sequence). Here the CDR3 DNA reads TGCAGTGCAGAGTACCAAGAGACCCAGTCCTTC. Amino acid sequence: CSAEYQETQSF.

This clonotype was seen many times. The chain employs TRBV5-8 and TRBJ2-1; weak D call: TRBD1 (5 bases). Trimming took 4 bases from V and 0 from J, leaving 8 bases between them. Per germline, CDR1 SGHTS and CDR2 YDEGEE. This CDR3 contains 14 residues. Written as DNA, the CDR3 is TGTGCCAGCAGCCCTAGGGGCTCCTACAATGAGCAGTTCTTC. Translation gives CASSPRGSYNEQFF. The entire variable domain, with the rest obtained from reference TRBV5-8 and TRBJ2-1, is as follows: EAGVTQSPTHLIKTRGQQATLRCSPISGHTSVYWYQQALGLGLQFLLWYDEGEERNRGNFPPRFSGRQFPNYSSELNVNALELEDSALYLCASSPRGSYNEQFFGPGTRLTVL.

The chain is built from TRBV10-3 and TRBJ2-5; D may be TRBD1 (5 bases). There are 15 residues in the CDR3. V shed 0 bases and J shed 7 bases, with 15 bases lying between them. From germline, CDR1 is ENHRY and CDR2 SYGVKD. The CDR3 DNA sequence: TGTGCCATCAGTGAGTCGGGCTCCAGGGCTGGGACCCAGTACTTC. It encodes CAISESGSRAGTQYF.

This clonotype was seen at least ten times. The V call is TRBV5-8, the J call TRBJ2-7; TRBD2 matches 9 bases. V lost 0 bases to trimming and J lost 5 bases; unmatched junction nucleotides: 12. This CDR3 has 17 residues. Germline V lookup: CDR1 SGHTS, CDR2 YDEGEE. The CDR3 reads CASSLGAGGLESNEQYF. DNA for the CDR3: TGTGCCAGCAGCTTGGGAGCGGGAGGCCTCGAGAGTAACGAGCAGTACTTC.

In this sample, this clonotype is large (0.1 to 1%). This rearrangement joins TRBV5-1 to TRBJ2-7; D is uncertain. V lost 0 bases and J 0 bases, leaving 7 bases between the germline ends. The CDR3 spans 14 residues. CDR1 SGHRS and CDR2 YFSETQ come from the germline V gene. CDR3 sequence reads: CASSLGDTSYEQYF. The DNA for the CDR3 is TGCGCCAGCAGCTTGGGAGACACCTCCTACGAGCAGTACTTC.

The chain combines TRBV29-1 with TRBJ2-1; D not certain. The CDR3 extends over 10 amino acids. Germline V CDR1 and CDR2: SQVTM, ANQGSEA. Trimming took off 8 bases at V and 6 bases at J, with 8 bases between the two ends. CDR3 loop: CSFSSNEQFF. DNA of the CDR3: TGCAGCTTTAGTTCCAATGAGCAGTTCTTC.

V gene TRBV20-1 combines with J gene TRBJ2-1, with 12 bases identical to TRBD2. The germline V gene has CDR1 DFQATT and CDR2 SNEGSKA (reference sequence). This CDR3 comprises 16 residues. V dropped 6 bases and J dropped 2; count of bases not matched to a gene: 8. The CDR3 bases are TGCAGTGCACGACTAGCGGGAGCTAGTACCTACAATGAGCAGTTCTTC. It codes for CSARLAGASTYNEQFF.

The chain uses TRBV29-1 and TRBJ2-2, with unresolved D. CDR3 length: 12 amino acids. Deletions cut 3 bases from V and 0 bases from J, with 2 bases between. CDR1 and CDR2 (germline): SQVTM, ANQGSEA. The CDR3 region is CSVEPNTGELFF. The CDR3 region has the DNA TGCAGCGTTGAGCCGAACACCGGGGAGCTGTTTTTT.

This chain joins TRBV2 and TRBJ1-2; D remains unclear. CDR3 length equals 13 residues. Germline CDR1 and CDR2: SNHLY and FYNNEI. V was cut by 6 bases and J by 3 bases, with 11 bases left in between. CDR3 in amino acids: CASSLGSHYGYTF. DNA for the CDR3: TGTGCCAGCAGCCTGGGGAGTCACTATGGCTACACCTTC.

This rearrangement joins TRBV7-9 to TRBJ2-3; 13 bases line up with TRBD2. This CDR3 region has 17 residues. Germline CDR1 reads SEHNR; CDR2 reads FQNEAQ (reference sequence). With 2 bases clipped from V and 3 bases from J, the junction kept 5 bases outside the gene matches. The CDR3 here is CASSLSRTSGSTDTQYF. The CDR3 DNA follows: TGTGCCAGCAGCTTATCCCGGACTAGCGGGAGTACAGATACGCAGTATTTT.

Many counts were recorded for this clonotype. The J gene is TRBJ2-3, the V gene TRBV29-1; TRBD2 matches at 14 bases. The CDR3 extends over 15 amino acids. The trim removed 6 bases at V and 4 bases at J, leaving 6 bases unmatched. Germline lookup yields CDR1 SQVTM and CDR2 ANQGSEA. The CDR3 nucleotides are TGCAGCGTCACGGGACTAGCGGGAGTGTCAGATACGCAGTATTTT. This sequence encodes CSVTGLAGVSDTQYF.

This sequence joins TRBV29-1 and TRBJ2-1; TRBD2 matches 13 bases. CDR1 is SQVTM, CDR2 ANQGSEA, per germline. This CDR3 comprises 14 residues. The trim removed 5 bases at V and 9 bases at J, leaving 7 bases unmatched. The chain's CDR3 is CSVTTSGGFGEQFF. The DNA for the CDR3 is TGCAGCGTTACGACTAGCGGGGGGTTCGGTGAGCAGTTCTTC.

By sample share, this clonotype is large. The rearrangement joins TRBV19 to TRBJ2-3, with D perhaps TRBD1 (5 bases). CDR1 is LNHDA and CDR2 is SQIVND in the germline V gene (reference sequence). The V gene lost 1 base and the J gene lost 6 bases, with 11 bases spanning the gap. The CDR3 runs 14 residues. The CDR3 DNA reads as TGTGCCAGTAGTATAGTGGGCAGGGCGGATACGCAGTATTTT. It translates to CASSIVGRADTQYF.

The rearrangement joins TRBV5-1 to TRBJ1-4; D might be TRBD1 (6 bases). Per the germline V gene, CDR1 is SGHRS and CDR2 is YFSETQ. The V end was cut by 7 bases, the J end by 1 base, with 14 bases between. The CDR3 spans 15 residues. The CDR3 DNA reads TGCGCCAGCGGACCGGACAGTGTAACTAATGAAAAACTGTTTTTT. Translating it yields CASGPDSVTNEKLFF.

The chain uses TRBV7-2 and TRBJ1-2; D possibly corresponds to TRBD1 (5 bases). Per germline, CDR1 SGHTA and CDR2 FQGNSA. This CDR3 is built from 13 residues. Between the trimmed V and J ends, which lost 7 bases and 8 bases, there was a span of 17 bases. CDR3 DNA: TGTGCCAGCAACGAACCTACAGGAAGAGGCTACACCTTC. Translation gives CASNEPTGRGYTF. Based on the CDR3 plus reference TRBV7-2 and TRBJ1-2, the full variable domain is GAGVSQSPSNKVTEKGKDVELRCDPISGHTALYWYRQSLGQGLEFLIYFQGNSAPDKSGLPSDRFSAERTGGSVSTLTIQRTQQEDSAVYLCASNEPTGRGYTFGSGTRLTVV.

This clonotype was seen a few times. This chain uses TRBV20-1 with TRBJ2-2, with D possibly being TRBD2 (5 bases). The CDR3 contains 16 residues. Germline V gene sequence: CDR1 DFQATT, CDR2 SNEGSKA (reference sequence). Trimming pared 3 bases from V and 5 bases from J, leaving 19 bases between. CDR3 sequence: CSARLPTLALTGELFF. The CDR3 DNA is TGCAGTGCTAGGCTCCCAACGTTAGCGCTAACCGGGGAGCTGTTTTTT.

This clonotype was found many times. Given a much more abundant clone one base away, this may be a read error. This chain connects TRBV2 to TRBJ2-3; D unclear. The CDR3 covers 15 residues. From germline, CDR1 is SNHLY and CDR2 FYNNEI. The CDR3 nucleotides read TGTACCAGCAGTGATGTGGGTCTCTCGGGAGATACGCAGTATTTT. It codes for CTSSDVGLSGDTQYF.

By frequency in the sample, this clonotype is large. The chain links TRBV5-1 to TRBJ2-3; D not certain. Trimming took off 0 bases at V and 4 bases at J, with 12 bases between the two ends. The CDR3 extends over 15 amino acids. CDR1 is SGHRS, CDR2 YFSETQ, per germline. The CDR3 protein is CASSLAPATPDTQYF. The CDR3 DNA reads TGCGCCAGCAGCTTGGCACCAGCCACACCAGATACGCAGTATTTT.

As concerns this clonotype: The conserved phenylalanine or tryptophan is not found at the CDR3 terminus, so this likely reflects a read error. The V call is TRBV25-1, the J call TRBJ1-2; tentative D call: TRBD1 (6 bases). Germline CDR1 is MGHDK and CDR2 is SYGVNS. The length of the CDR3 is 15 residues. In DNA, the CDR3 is TGTGCCAGCAGTGATCCCAGGGGCGCTAACTGTGGCTACACCCTC. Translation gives CASSDPRGANCGYTL.

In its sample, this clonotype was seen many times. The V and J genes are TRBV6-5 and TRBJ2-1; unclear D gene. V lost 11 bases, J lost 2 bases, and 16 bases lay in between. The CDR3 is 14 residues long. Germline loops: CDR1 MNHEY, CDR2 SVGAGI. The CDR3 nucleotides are TGTGCCTCTTCCCGGGCCCGCACCTACAATGAGCAGTTCTTC. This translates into CASSRARTYNEQFF.

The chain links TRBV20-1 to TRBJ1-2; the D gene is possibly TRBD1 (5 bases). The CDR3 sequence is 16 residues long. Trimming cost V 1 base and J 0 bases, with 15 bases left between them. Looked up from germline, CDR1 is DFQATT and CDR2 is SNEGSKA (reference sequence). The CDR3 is CSARGDTGDPNYGYTF. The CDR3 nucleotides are TGCAGTGCTAGAGGAGACACCGGGGACCCTAACTATGGCTACACCTTC.

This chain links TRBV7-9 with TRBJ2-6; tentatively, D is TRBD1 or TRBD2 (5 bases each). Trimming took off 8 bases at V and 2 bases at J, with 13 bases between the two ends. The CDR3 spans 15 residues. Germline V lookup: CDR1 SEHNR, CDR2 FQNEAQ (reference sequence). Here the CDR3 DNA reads TGTGCCAGCGATGGGGGAGCTACTGGGGCCAACGTCCTGACTTTC. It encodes CASDGGATGANVLTF.

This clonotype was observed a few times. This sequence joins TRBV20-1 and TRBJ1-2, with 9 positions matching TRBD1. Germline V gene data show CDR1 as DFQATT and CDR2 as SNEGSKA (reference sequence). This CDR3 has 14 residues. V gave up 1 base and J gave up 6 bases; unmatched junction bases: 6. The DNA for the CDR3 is TGCAGTGCTAGAGGGACAGGGGCCGGGAATGGCTACACCTTC. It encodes CSARGTGAGNGYTF.

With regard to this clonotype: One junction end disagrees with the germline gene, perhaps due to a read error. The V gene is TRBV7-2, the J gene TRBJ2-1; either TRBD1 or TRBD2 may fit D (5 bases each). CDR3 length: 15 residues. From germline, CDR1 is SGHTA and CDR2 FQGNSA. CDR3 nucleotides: TGTGCCTGCAGCTCGCCGGGACGGATGTGGAATGAGCAGCTCTTC. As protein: CACSSPGRMWNEQLF.

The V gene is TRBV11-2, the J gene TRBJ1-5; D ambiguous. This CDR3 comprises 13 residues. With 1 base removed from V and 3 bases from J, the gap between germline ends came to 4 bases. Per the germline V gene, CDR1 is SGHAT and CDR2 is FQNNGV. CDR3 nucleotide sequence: TGTGCCAGCAGCTTAGCTCCCAATCAGCCCCAGCATTTT. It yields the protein CASSLAPNQPQHF.

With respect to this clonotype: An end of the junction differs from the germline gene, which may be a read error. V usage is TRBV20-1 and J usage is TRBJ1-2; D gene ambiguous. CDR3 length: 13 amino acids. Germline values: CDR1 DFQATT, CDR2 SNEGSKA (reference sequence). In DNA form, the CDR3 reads TGCAGTGCTATTCTCAGTCAGGCTTATGCCTACACCTTC. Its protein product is CSAILSQAYAYTF.

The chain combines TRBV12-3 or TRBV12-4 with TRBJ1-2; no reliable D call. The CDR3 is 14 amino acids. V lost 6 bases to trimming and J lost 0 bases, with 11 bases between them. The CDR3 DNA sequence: TGTGCCAGCAGCCAAGAAGGTACTAACTATGGCTACACCTTC. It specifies CASSQEGTNYGYTF.

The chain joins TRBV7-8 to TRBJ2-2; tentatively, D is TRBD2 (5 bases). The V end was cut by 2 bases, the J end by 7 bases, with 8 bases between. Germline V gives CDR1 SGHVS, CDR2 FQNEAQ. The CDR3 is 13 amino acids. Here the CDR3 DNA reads TGTGCCAGCAGCTTACTCACTAGCGGGGAGCTGTTTTTT. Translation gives CASSLLTSGELFF.

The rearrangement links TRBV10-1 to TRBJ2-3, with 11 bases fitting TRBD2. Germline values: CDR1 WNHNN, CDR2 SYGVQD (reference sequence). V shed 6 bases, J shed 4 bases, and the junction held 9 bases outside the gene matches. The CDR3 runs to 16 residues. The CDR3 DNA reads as TGCGCCAGCAGCGAAGGGACTAGCGGAGGTTCAGATACGCAGTATTTT. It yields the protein CASSEGTSGGSDTQYF.